Listed below are T cell receptor beta chains from one sample, sequenced in a study of cytomegalovirus exposure and HLA in healthy donors. Clones were sequenced by immunoSEQ multiplex PCR, and TCRdb holds only the in-frame ones, with some missing. The sample yields fewer than 250,000 clones, approximately 86% seen once. The sequenced material came from PBMCs. The receptors originated from a boy aged 2-9 years in good health and CMV-seronegative. Each CDR3 is given with its conserved first and last residue. A D gene is named only where the DNA matches it firmly. Some rows have no size entry. The others give once, few or many, or a class for an expanded clone.

v_call,clone_size,j_call,d_call,cdr3_nt,cdr3_aa
TRBV4-1,NA,TRBJ1-5,NA,TGCGCCAGCAGCCAAGTCATGAGCGTGCTGGACAGAAATCAGCCCCAGCATTTT,CASSQVMSVLDRNQPQHF
TRBV30,NA,TRBJ2-7,NA,TGTGCCCGGGCGGCATACGGGGCAGAGGGGGACGAGCAGTACTTC,CARAAYGAEGDEQYF
TRBV19,NA,TRBJ2-7,NA,TGTGCCAGTTCCAGGGGGGTGTTGGAAGAGCAGTACTTC,CASSRGVLEEQYF
TRBV19,NA,TRBJ1-5,NA,TGTGCCAGTAGCCCAAGAACGACAGGACTTAGCAATCAGCCCCAGCATTTT,CASSPRTTGLSNQPQHF
TRBV6-5,NA,TRBJ2-7,NA,TGTGCCAGCAGTGAACTAGGGCCATACGAGCAGTACTTC,CASSELGPYEQYF
TRBV6-1,NA,TRBJ1-2,NA,TGTGCCAGCAGTCTAACGATGGGAGGTAACTATGGCTACACCTTC,CASSLTMGGNYGYTF
TRBV28,NA,TRBJ2-7,TRBD1,TGTGCCAGCGGTCTTCACTCCGGGACAGGCCCAGCCGAGCAGTACTTC,CASGLHSGTGPAEQYF
TRBV11-2,NA,TRBJ2-2,NA,TGTGCCAGCAGCTTCCCCTTTTTGGCGGGTACGAACACCGGGGAGCTGTTTTTT,CASSFPFLAGTNTGELFF
TRBV30,NA,TRBJ2-5,TRBD1,TGTGCCTGGAGAGAACAGGGGGCTATAGAGACCCAGTACTTC,CAWREQGAIETQYF
TRBV4-1,NA,TRBJ1-5,NA,TGCGCCAGCAGCCACCCGGCAGGGGAAGGGAATCAGCCCCAGCATTTT,CASSHPAGEGNQPQHF
TRBV30,NA,TRBJ1-2,TRBD1,TGTGCCTGGAGTCGCAGGGGGCCCAATGGCTACACCTTC,CAWSRRGPNGYTF
TRBV28,once,TRBJ1-1,NA,TGTGCCAGCGGCCTGGGCAGACTAAACACTGAAGCTTTCTTT,CASGLGRLNTEAFF
TRBV2,NA,TRBJ2-3,TRBD1,TGTGCCAGCAGGAACAGGGGATTCACAGATACGCAGTATTTT,CASRNRGFTDTQYF
TRBV28,NA,TRBJ1-3,TRBD1,TGTGCCAGCAGTTTAAAAAGGGGTAATACAGGGGTTAGAAACACCATATATTTT,CASSLKRGNTGVRNTIYF
TRBV30,NA,TRBJ2-3,NA,TGTGCCTGGAGTGTACGAGGGGGTACGGATACGCAGTATTTT,CAWSVRGGTDTQYF
TRBV11-3,NA,TRBJ2-5,TRBD2,TGTGCCAGCAGCTCGTCTACGGGAGGGGGGGAGACCCAGTACTTC,CASSSSTGGGETQYF
TRBV14,NA,TRBJ2-3,TRBD1,TGTGCCAGCAGCGTAACGACAGGGTTTGGGGATACGCAGTATTTT,CASSVTTGFGDTQYF
TRBV25-1,NA,TRBJ1-6,TRBD1,TGTGCCAGCAGTGACCGCGGACAGGGATATAATTCACCCCTCCACTTT,CASSDRGQGYNSPLHF
TRBV5-1,NA,TRBJ1-2,TRBD1,TGCGCCAGCAGCTTGTCTCCGACAGGGGGCAGTGGCTACACCTTC,CASSLSPTGGSGYTF
TRBV28,NA,TRBJ1-5,TRBD1,TGTGCCAGCAGTTTCCTGGGGTCCGGGACAGGGGGGAATCAGCCCCAGCATTTT,CASSFLGSGTGGNQPQHF
TRBV28,NA,TRBJ1-1,TRBD1,TGTGCCAGCAGTCCCCATCAGGGGGACACTGAAGCTTTCTTT,CASSPHQGDTEAFF
TRBV6-1,NA,TRBJ1-2,TRBD1,TGTGCCAGCAGTGAAGCACAGGGGGTGATCTATGGCTACACCTTC,CASSEAQGVIYGYTF
TRBV7-9,few,TRBJ2-7,TRBD1,TGTGCCAGCAGCGACGCCCGGGACAGGGACTACGAGCAGTACTTC,CASSDARDRDYEQYF
TRBV5-1,NA,TRBJ1-2,TRBD1,TGCGCCAGCAGCTTGGCCGGGACAGGGAACTATGGCTACACCTTC,CASSLAGTGNYGYTF
TRBV11-1,NA,TRBJ2-1,TRBD1,TGTGCCAGCAGCCGGGGACAGGGAGAAAGGAATGAGCAGTTCTTC,CASSRGQGERNEQFF
TRBV10-1,NA,TRBJ2-7,NA,TGCGCCAGCAGTGAAGACATCTCCTACGAGCAGTACTTC,CASSEDISYEQYF
TRBV7-9,NA,TRBJ1-2,NA,TGTTCCAGCAGCTTAGCGCTGGGGCCCCACACCTTC,CSSSLALGPHTF
TRBV7-9,NA,TRBJ2-1,TRBD1,TGTGCCAGCAGCTTAGTGGTGGGACAGGGTTCGCAGGAGCAGTTCTTC,CASSLVVGQGSQEQFF
TRBV18,NA,TRBJ2-7,TRBD2,TGTGCCAGCTCACCACCGGGAGCGGGACTCTACGAGCAGTACTTC,CASSPPGAGLYEQYF
TRBV5-4,NA,TRBJ2-7,TRBD1,TGTGCCAGCAGTCTGGACAGGGCATACGAGCAGTACTTC,CASSLDRAYEQYF
TRBV7-2,NA,TRBJ2-5,NA,TGTGCCAGCAGCCCCCACCCATCTGCGACTACCTTAGAGGAGACCCAGTACTTC,CASSPHPSATTLEETQYF
TRBV30,NA,TRBJ2-5,TRBD1,TGTGCCTGGAGTGGGACAGGGGGCAGTGAGCAGTACTTC,CAWSGTGGSEQYF
TRBV28,once,TRBJ2-5,NA,TGTGCCAGCAGTCCCCCGAGGCGTGGGACCCAGTACTTC,CASSPPRRGTQYF
TRBV6-8,NA,TRBJ1-1,NA,TGTGCCAGCTTTCCTGGTAGGGTAGGGAGCAATCGGACGTGTGTCGAAGCTTTCTTT,CASFPGRVGSNRTCVEAFF